One sample yielded the 25 T cell receptor beta chains listed below, sequenced in a study of blood T cell repertoires in COVID-19. Here immunoSEQ multiplex PCR was the method, and the copy in TCRdb shows in-frame clones only, minus some. The sample consists of hundreds of thousands of clones, 85% of them appearing once. The source material was peripheral blood. These receptor sequences come from a human donor in a cohort sampled during active COVID-19.

This chain connects TRBV3-1 (or the pseudogene TRBV3-2) to TRBJ2-7; D might be TRBD2 (7 bases). The CDR3 is 15 amino acids. Between the trimmed V and J ends, which lost 4 bases and 3 bases, there was a span of 16 bases. Germline V gives CDR1 LGHDT, CDR2 YNNKEL (reference sequence). The CDR3 loop is CASSLDWGGGYEQYF. In nucleotides, the CDR3 is TGTGCCAGCAGCCTTGACTGGGGGGGCGGCTACGAGCAGTACTTC.

The V gene is TRBV7-2, the J gene TRBJ1-1, with no clear D. Trimming stripped 5 bases from V and 3 bases from J, with 10 bases between. The CDR3 is 13 residues long. Looked up from germline, CDR1 is SGHTA and CDR2 is FQGNSA. The CDR3 is CASSRIGDTEAFF. CDR3 coding DNA: TGTGCCAGCAGCCGGATCGGGGACACTGAAGCTTTCTTT.

This clone occurred a few times. The same CDR3 can be traced to other DNA sequences in this sample. The rearrangement links TRBV7-2 to TRBJ2-7; 10 bases fit TRBD2. V shed 3 bases and J 0 bases; nucleotides not matched to a gene: 2. In germline, CDR1 is SGHTA, CDR2 FQGNSA. The CDR3 runs to 15 residues. CDR3 protein: CASSFLAGDSYEQYF. The CDR3 DNA follows: TGTGCCAGCAGCTTTCTAGCGGGAGACTCCTACGAGCAGTACTTC.

J is TRBJ1-1 and V is TRBV24-1; possibly TRBD1 for D (6 bases). V was trimmed by 6 bases and J by 6 bases, leaving 7 bases between them. The V gene's germline CDR1 is KGHDR and CDR2 SFDVKD. The CDR3 sequence is 11 residues long. CDR3 residues: CATSKGAEAFF. CDR3 DNA: TGTGCCACCAGTAAGGGGGCTGAAGCTTTCTTT.

J is TRBJ1-3 and V is TRBV12-3 or TRBV12-4; 7 bases agree with TRBD1. This CDR3 is 12 amino acids long. V gave up 4 bases and J gave up 9 bases; unmatched junction bases: 3. The CDR3 region is CASSSTGSTIYF. The CDR3 region has the DNA TGTGCCAGCAGTTCGACAGGGTCCACCATATATTTT.

The chain is built from TRBV5-5 and TRBJ1-2; D gene uncertain. The CDR3 spans 13 residues. CDR1 and CDR2 from the germline V gene are SGHKS and YYEKEE (reference sequence). V was cut by 2 bases and J by 3 bases, with 8 bases left in between. CDR3 region: CASSFTAYYGYTF. In DNA, the CDR3 is TGTGCCAGCAGCTTTACAGCCTACTATGGCTACACCTTC. Supplemented by reference TRBV5-5 and TRBJ1-2, the full variable domain reads DAGVTQSPTHLIKTRGQQVTLRCSPISGHKSVSWYQQVLGQGPQFIFQYYEKEERGRGNFPDRFSARQFPNYSSELNVNALLLGDSALYLCASSFTAYYGYTFGSGTRLTVV.

The chain combines TRBV9 with TRBJ1-4; tentatively, D is TRBD1 (5 bases). V lost 4 bases, J lost 2 bases, and 9 bases lay in between. The CDR3 is 14 amino acids. From germline, CDR1 is SGDLS and CDR2 YYNGEE. The CDR3 DNA follows: TGTGCCAGCAGCACGACAGAGACTAATGAAAAACTGTTTTTT. It encodes CASSTTETNEKLFF.

The chain has TRBV7-3 and TRBJ2-2, with D tentatively TRBD2 (7 bases). This CDR3 spans 15 amino acids. Germline assignment: CDR1 SGHTA and CDR2 FQGTGA. V was clipped by 5 bases and J by 4 bases, with 14 bases between them. CDR3 sequence reads: CASSPGGGGTGELFF. CDR3 coding DNA: TGTGCCAGCAGCCCGGGGGGCGGGGGCACCGGGGAGCTGTTTTTT.

This chain connects TRBV6-5 to TRBJ2-2; no reliable D call. Germline V CDR1 and CDR2: MNHEY, SVGAGI. V lost 6 bases to trimming and J lost 4 bases, with 12 bases between them. The CDR3 has 14 amino acids. CDR3 in amino acids: CASRLLLGTGELFF. CDR3 nucleotides: TGTGCCAGCAGATTGCTCCTAGGCACCGGGGAGCTGTTTTTT.

The genes are TRBV5-8 and TRBJ1-1; D might be TRBD1 (5 bases). V was trimmed by 5 bases and J by 4 bases, leaving 15 bases between them. Per germline, CDR1 SGHTS and CDR2 YDEGEE. The CDR3 runs to 14 residues. CDR3 DNA sequence: TGTGCCAGCAGTTCAGGGCAATTTGTCACTGAAGCTTTCTTT. It yields the protein CASSSGQFVTEAFF.

The chain employs TRBV6-1 and TRBJ1-1; perhaps TRBD1 as D (5 bases). The V end was cut by 1 base, the J end by 9 bases, with 12 bases between. Looked up from germline, CDR1 is MNHNS and CDR2 is SASEGT. The CDR3 length is 13 residues. CDR3 sequence: CASSEVGGRKAFF. The CDR3 DNA is TGTGCCAGCAGTGAAGTTGGGGGGAGGAAAGCTTTCTTT.

The genes are TRBV18 and TRBJ1-2; no clear D gene. V lost 3 bases and J lost 3, with 8 bases in between. The CDR3 sequence is 13 residues long. Germline V lookup: CDR1 KGHSH, CDR2 LQKENI. This chain's CDR3 is CASSPVQDYGYTF. For the CDR3, the DNA is TGTGCCAGCTCACCGGTGCAGGACTATGGCTACACCTTC. The variable domain in full, with the rest retrieved from reference TRBV18 and TRBJ1-2, is NAGVMQNPRHLVRRRGQEARLRCSPMKGHSHVYWYRQLPEEGLKFMVYLQKENIIDESGMPKERFSAEFPKEGPSILRIQQVVRGDSAAYFCASSPVQDYGYTFGSGTRLTVV.

The gene calls are TRBV2 and TRBJ1-1, with a tentative D call TRBD1 (6 bases). Germline V gives CDR1 SNHLY, CDR2 FYNNEI. V was pared by 3 bases and J by 5 bases, with 19 bases between. This CDR3 is 16 amino acids long. This chain's CDR3 is CASSDLTGNEETEAFF. CDR3 DNA sequence: TGTGCCAGCAGTGACCTGACAGGTAACGAGGAGACTGAAGCTTTCTTT.

This chain joins TRBV24-1 and TRBJ1-3; tentatively, D is TRBD1 (5 bases). V lost 2 bases, J lost 1 base, and 11 bases lay in between. Germline CDR1 KGHDR, CDR2 SFDVKD. This CDR3 is built from 16 residues. The chain's CDR3 is CATSDSSRVSGNTIYF. The CDR3 DNA sequence: TGTGCCACCAGTGATTCGTCCAGGGTTTCTGGAAACACCATATATTTT.

J is TRBJ2-3 and V is TRBV7-6; 12 bases fit TRBD2. The CDR3 contains 16 residues. Trimming at V came to 5 bases and at J to 2 bases, leaving 5 bases not matched to a gene. Looked up from germline, CDR1 is SGHVS and CDR2 is FNYEAQ. The CDR3: CASSPRLAGVTDTQYF. In DNA form, the CDR3 reads TGTGCCAGCAGCCCCCGACTAGCGGGGGTCACAGATACGCAGTATTTT.

This chain connects TRBV5-6 to TRBJ1-1, with 8 nucleotides matching TRBD1. V dropped 7 bases and J dropped 4; count of bases not matched to a gene: 9. The CDR3 spans 14 residues. CDR1 is SGHDT and CDR2 is YYEEEE in the germline V gene. CDR3 amino acids: CASRSRGLFTEAFF. The CDR3 DNA sequence: TGTGCCAGCCGCTCCAGGGGGCTGTTCACTGAAGCTTTCTTT.

The J gene is TRBJ2-2, the V gene TRBV2, with 10 bases matching TRBD1. Per germline, CDR1 SNHLY and CDR2 FYNNEI. V lost 5 bases and J lost 4; bases outside the gene matches: 4. There are 15 residues in the CDR3. For the CDR3, the DNA is TGTGCCAGCAGTCGACAGGGGGCAGGCACCGGGGAGCTGTTTTTT. The encoded protein is CASSRQGAGTGELFF.

This clone was recorded only once. The genes are TRBV18 and TRBJ1-4; D remains unclear. Trimming pared 2 bases from V and 7 bases from J, leaving 11 bases between. CDR3 length: 14 amino acids. Looked up from germline, CDR1 is KGHSH and CDR2 is LQKENI. CDR3 loop: CASSPELGSEKLFF. The CDR3 DNA sequence: TGTGCCAGCTCACCAGAGTTAGGGAGTGAAAAACTGTTTTTT.

The CDR3 loop reads CASSLFGTLFGEKLFF. CDR3 in DNA: TGTGCCAGCAGCTTGTTTGGGACACTCTTTGGGGAAAAACTGTTTTTT. This chain links TRBV5-6 with TRBJ1-4, with D tentatively TRBD1 (6 bases). Trimming took 1 base from V and 8 from J, leaving 18 bases between them. This CDR3 contains 16 residues. Germline values: CDR1 SGHDT, CDR2 YYEEEE.

J is TRBJ1-2 and V is TRBV19; D remains ambiguous. This CDR3 has 14 amino acids. CDR1 LNHDA and CDR2 SQIVND come from the germline V gene (reference sequence). Trimming took 4 bases from V and 7 from J, leaving 16 bases between them. The CDR3 spells CASSREATGGGYTF. For the CDR3, the DNA is TGTGCCAGTAGTAGAGAGGCGACCGGCGGTGGCTACACCTTC.

This sequence joins TRBV7-2 and TRBJ2-5; tentatively, D is TRBD2 (7 bases). This CDR3 is built from 16 residues. Germline CDR1 and CDR2: SGHTA and FQGNSA. V dropped 6 bases and J dropped 5 bases, with 22 bases sitting between them. The CDR3 DNA is TGTGCCAGCAGGACGTGGGGGGCGCCCGGGGGGGAGACCCAGTACTTC. It codes for CASRTWGAPGGETQYF. The full variable domain, with the rest looked up from reference TRBV7-2 and TRBJ2-5, is GAGVSQSPSNKVTEKGKDVELRCDPISGHTALYWYRQSLGQGLEFLIYFQGNSAPDKSGLPSDRFSAERTGGSVSTLTIQRTQQEDSAVYLCASRTWGAPGGETQYFGPGTRLLVL.

This chain links TRBV3-1 (or the pseudogene TRBV3-2) with TRBJ2-7, with 9 bases fitting TRBD2. The germline V gene has CDR1 LGHDT and CDR2 YNNKEL (reference sequence). The CDR3 spans 14 residues. V trimming: 4 bases; J trimming: 2 bases; junction bases outside the gene matches: 3. The CDR3: CASSLASGAYEQYF. CDR3 bases: TGTGCCAGCAGCCTCGCTAGCGGGGCCTACGAGCAGTACTTC.

The chain couples TRBV25-1 to TRBJ2-3; 10 bases map to TRBD2. V was clipped by 3 bases and J by 2 bases; unmatched bases: 8. The CDR3 length is 17 residues. The germline V gene has CDR1 MGHDK and CDR2 SYGVNS. The CDR3 loop reads CASSEKLAGDNTDTQYF. In DNA form, the CDR3 reads TGTGCCAGCAGTGAGAAGCTAGCGGGGGATAACACAGATACGCAGTATTTT.

The DNA of the CDR3 is TGTGCCAGCTCACAAACTAATCTGGTCAACTCTGGAAACACCATATATTTT. Its protein is CASSQTNLVNSGNTIYF. V is TRBV18 and J is TRBJ1-3, with D unresolved. The CDR3 extends over 17 amino acids. Germline lookup yields CDR1 KGHSH and CDR2 LQKENI. Trimming took off 4 bases at V and 0 bases at J, with 16 bases between the two ends.

This chain uses TRBV18 with TRBJ2-5, with 7 bases fitting TRBD2. The V gene end was trimmed by 4 bases and the J gene end by 5 bases; junction bases not matched to a gene: 1. Germline assignment: CDR1 KGHSH and CDR2 LQKENI. CDR3 length: 12 amino acids. The CDR3 region has the DNA TGTGCCAGCTCACTAGCGGGCGAGACCCAGTACTTC. As protein: CASSLAGETQYF.